This TCR beta chain derives from a study of shared clonotypes between healthy human individuals. Clones were read by immunoSEQ multiplex PCR, and TCRdb kept only the in-frame ones, dropping some. The table includes about 2 million clones, about 95% detected once. CDR1 is MNHEY and CDR2 is SMNVEV in the germline V gene (reference sequence). With V trimmed by 6 bases and J by 0 bases, 15 bases remained unmatched. This CDR3 has 19 residues. Terminally differentiated effector memory CD45RA+ cells were excluded from the naive CD8 cells, which were CD45RO-negative and positively selected for CCR7. All participating donors were Caucasian adults from Nashville, Tennessee.

The sequencing input was naive CD8+ T cells sorted from blood. The chain recombines TRBV27 with TRBJ1-5; 9 bases match TRBD1. This sequence was found in a man between 18 and 29 years old in good health. DNA for the CDR3: TGTGCCAGCAGCCCGACCCACGGGACAGGGATTGATAGCAATCAGCCCCAGCATTTT. Protein product: CASSPTHGTGIDSNQPQHF.